A selection of T cell receptor beta chains follows, all from one sample in a study of cytomegalovirus exposure and HLA in healthy donors. Sequenced by immunoSEQ multiplex PCR; TCRdb stores in-frame clones only, minus some. The sample carries around 110,000 clones, roughly 80% recorded once. The sequencing sample was made of PBMCs. These TCRs come from a man younger than 45 in good health and CMV-seronegative. Each CDR3 is given with its conserved first and last residue. The D gene is left open where the match is weak. Some rows have no size entry. The others give once, few or many, or a class for an expanded clone.

d_call j_call clone_size cdr3_length v_call cdr3_nt cdr3_aa
- TRBJ2-3 - 15 TRBV30 TGTGCCTGGCGGGGACAACCTTCTAGCACAGATACGCAGTATTTT CAWRGQPSSTDTQYF
- TRBJ2-4 - 15 TRBV9 TGTGCCAGCAGCGTGGACGGACTAGCCAAAAACATTCAGTACTTC CASSVDGLAKNIQYF
TRBD1 TRBJ2-7 - 15 TRBV5-1 TGCGCCAGCAGCTTGGCCCTGGACAGGGTCCACGAGCAGTACTTC CASSLALDRVHEQYF
- TRBJ1-1 - 14 TRBV5-1 TGCGCCAGCAGCGCCGGACAGCCGAACACTGAAGCTTTCTTT CASSAGQPNTEAFF
TRBD2 TRBJ2-4 - 15 TRBV6-1 TGTGCCAGCACGACGGGAGGGATAGCCAAAAACATTCAGTACTTC CASTTGGIAKNIQYF
- TRBJ2-5 - 12 TRBV18 TGTGCCAGCTCGCCTACAGGGGAGACCCAGTACTTC CASSPTGETQYF
- TRBJ2-5 - 14 TRBV11-2 TGTGCCAGCAGCCTACTAGGATCGCAAGAGACCCAGTACTTC CASSLLGSQETQYF
- TRBJ1-1 - 13 TRBV19 TGTGCCAGTAGTATAGCAGGGATGGCGGAAGCTTTCTTT CASSIAGMAEAFF
TRBD1 TRBJ1-1 few 12 TRBV11-2 TGTGCCAGCAGCCCGACAGGGTTTGAAGCTTTCTTT CASSPTGFEAFF
- TRBJ2-7 - 19 TRBV7-8 TGTGCCAGCAGCGCCAACCTTAGGGGGGGCGACGGGATGGCCTACGAGCAGTACTTC CASSANLRGGDGMAYEQYF
TRBD2 TRBJ2-3 - 15 TRBV6-1 TGTGCCAGCAGTGGTCGAACTAGCGGGGGAGATACGCAGTATTTT CASSGRTSGGDTQYF
TRBD1 TRBJ2-3 - 11 TRBV30 TGTGCCGGGCATGATCCGGGACAGCGCGTTTTT CAGHDPGQRVF
- TRBJ2-1 - 16 TRBV11-2 TGTGCCAGCAGCAGTCTCTGGCGGGACGGCCGGAATGAGCAGTTCTTC CASSSLWRDGRNEQFF
- TRBJ2-2 few 14 TRBV30 TGTGCCTGGAGTCTGGGCCCCCTCGGCGGGGAGCTGTTTTTT CAWSLGPLGGELFF
TRBD1 TRBJ1-2 once 13 TRBV5-6 TGTGCCAGCAGCTTTGGGACAGCCTATGGCTACACCTTC CASSFGTAYGYTF
- TRBJ2-7 - 13 TRBV2 TGTGCCAGCAGTGAAGAGACTACCTACGAGCAGTACTTC CASSEETTYEQYF
- TRBJ1-2 - 13 TRBV5-1 TGCGCCAGCAGCTTACAGAACTACTATGGCTACACCTTC CASSLQNYYGYTF
- TRBJ2-2 - 16 TRBV7-8 TGTGCCAGCAGCTTACGCAGCACTACGAACACCGGGGAGCTGTTTTTT CASSLRSTTNTGELFF
- TRBJ2-2 - 15 TRBV25-1 TGTGCCAGCAGTGCCTCCACGGACTGGTCCGGGGAGCTGTTTTTT CASSASTDWSGELFF
- TRBJ2-2 once 19 TRBV11-3 TGTGCCAGCAGCCCCACCTGGCGGGGCGCAACGGGGGACACCGGGGAGCTGTTTTTT CASSPTWRGATGDTGELFF
TRBD1 TRBJ2-1 once 15 TRBV9 TGTGCCAGCAGCCCGCCGGGACAGGGGGCAGGAGAGCAGTTCTTC CASSPPGQGAGEQFF
TRBD1 TRBJ1-2 few 13 TRBV7-3 TGTGCCAGCAGCCGGGACAGGAACTATGGCTACACCTTC CASSRDRNYGYTF
- TRBJ2-5 - 14 TRBV7-2 TGTGCCAGCAGCCGCGGCGGTGGTCAAGAGACCCAGTACTTC CASSRGGGQETQYF
TRBD1 TRBJ1-3 - 16 TRBV15 TGTGCCACCAGCAGGGGACAGGTATTCTCTGGAAACACCATATATTTT CATSRGQVFSGNTIYF
- TRBJ1-6 - 13 TRBV5-1 TGCGCCAGCAGCTTGGGAGAAAATTCACCCCTCCACTTT CASSLGENSPLHF
- TRBJ2-7 - 15 TRBV28 TGTGCCAGCAGCCCCGGCGGCGGAGGTTACTACGAGCAGTACTTC CASSPGGGGYYEQYF
- TRBJ1-3 few 14 TRBV6-5 TGTGCCAGCAGTTACGACAGGAGTGGAAACACCATATATTTT CASSYDRSGNTIYF
TRBD2 TRBJ2-5 - 14 TRBV5-1 TGCGCCAGCAGCCGGGCGGGGGGCGTGGAGACCCAGTACTTC CASSRAGGVETQYF
TRBD2 TRBJ2-7 - 18 TRBV11-2 TGTGCCAGCAGCTACGGGGGTGCGGTACTAGCGGGAGGAATCGAGCAGTACTTC CASSYGGAVLAGGIEQYF
- TRBJ1-1 - 16 TRBV7-3 TGTGCCAGCAGCCTCGCGGGGGGTGCCGGTAAAAATGAAGCTTTCTTT CASSLAGGAGKNEAFF
- TRBJ2-1 - 15 TRBV9 TGTGCCAGCAGCGTAATCGGGGGATCGGGGAATGAGCAGTTCTTC CASSVIGGSGNEQFF
- TRBJ1-5 - 13 TRBV6-5 TGTGCCAGCAGTCGGGGAGGATTGCCGCCCCAGCATTTT CASSRGGLPPQHF
TRBD1 TRBJ2-2 - 15 TRBV28 TGTGCCAGCAGACCCGGGACAGGGTTATCCGGGGAGCTGTTTTTT CASRPGTGLSGELFF
TRBD2 TRBJ2-7 - 18 TRBV7-8 TGTGCCAGCAGCTTAGTGGCTAGCGGGGCTCTAACCCCCTACGAGCAGTACTTC CASSLVASGALTPYEQYF
TRBD2 TRBJ2-3 - 15 TRBV10-3 TGTGCCATCAGTGAGTCGGGACTAGCGACAGATACGCAGTATTTT CAISESGLATDTQYF
- TRBJ2-7 - 14 TRBV14 TGTGCCAGCAGCCACGGCAGGGGTGCCTACGAGCAGTACTTC CASSHGRGAYEQYF
TRBD2 TRBJ2-7 - 14 TRBV10-2 TGCGCCAGCAAAAGGACTAGCGGGAATGGAGAGCAGTACTTC CASKRTSGNGEQYF